The present T cell receptor (beta chain) was sequenced within a study of PD-1 blockade in classical Hodgkin lymphoma. Documented time point: cycle 4 day 1 (C4D1), after 6 weeks of nivolumab. Relapse was seen in all patients after autologous stem cell transplantation, and brentuximab vedotin exposure was variable. The CDR3 is 13 residues long. After removal of 6 bases from V and 1 base from J, the junction contained 2 bases not matched to a gene. The germline V gene encodes CDR1 MNHEY and CDR2 SMNVEV (reference sequence). The method was immunoSEQ multiplex PCR; TCRdb's version includes in-frame clones alone and lacks a portion of them. The table lists more than 95,000 clones, around 90% of them singletons.

This sequence joins TRBV27 and TRBJ2-7; TRBD1 matches at 8 bases. This receptor was obtained from a human donor with classical Hodgkin lymphoma. The sample consisted of peripheral blood mononuclear cells (PBMCs), taken before the fourth cycle of nivolumab. The CDR3 region is CASRRQGSYEQYF. DNA of the CDR3: TGTGCCAGCAGAAGACAGGGGTCCTACGAGCAGTACTTC.